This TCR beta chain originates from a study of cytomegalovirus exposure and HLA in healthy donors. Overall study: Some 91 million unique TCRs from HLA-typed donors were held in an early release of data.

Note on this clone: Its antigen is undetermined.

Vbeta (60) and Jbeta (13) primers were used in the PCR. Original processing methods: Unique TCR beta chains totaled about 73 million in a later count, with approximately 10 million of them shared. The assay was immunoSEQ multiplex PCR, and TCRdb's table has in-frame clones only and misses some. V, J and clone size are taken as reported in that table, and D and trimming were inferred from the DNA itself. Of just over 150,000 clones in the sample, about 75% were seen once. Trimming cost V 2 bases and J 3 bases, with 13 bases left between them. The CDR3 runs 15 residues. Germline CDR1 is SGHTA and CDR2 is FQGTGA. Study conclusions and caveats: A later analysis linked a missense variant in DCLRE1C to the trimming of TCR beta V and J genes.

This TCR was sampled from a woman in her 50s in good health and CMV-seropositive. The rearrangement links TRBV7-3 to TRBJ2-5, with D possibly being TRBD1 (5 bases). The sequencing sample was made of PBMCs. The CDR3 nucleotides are TGTGCCAGCAGCTTAGTCGGCAGGGCAGAAGAGACCCAGTACTTC. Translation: CASSLVGRAEETQYF.